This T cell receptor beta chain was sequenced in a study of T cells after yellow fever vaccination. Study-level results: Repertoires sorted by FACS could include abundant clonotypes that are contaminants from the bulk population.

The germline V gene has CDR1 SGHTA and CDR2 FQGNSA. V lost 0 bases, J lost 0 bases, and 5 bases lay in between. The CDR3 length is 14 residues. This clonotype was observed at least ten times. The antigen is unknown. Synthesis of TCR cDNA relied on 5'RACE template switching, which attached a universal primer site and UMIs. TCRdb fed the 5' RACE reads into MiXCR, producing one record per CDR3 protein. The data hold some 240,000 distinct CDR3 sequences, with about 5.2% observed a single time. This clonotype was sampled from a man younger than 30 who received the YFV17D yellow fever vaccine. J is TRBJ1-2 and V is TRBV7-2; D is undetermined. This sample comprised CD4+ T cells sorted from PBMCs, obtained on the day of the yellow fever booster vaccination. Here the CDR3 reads CASSLAGANYGYTF. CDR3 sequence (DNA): TGTGCCAGCAGCTTAGCGGGCGCTAACTATGGCTACACCTTC.